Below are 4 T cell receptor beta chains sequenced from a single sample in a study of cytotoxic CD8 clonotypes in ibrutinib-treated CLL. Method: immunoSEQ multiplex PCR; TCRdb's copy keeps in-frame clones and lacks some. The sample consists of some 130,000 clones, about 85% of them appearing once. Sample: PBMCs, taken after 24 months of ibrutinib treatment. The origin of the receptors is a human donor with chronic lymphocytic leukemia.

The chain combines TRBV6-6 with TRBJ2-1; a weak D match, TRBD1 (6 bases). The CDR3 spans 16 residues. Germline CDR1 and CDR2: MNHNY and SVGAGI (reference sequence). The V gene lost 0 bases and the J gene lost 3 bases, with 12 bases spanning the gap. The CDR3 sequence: CASSYSRRQDYNEQFF. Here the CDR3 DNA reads TGTGCCAGCAGTTACTCTAGGAGACAGGACTACAATGAGCAGTTCTTC.

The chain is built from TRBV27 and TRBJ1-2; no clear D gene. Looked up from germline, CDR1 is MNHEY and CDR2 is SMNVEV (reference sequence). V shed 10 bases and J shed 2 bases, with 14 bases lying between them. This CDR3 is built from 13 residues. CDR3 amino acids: CANPSQRNYGYTF. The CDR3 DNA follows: TGTGCCAACCCATCACAGAGAAACTATGGCTACACCTTC.

The CDR3 sequence is CASSIRVELSPLHF. As DNA, the CDR3 is TGTGCCAGTAGTATAAGGGTTGAGCTCTCACCCCTCCACTTT. This chain links TRBV19 with TRBJ1-6; D is uncertain. Trimming removed 2 bases at V and 10 bases at J, with 12 bases between. Germline loops: CDR1 LNHDA, CDR2 SQIVND (reference sequence). The CDR3 spans 14 residues. Variable domain in full (rest from reference TRBV19 and TRBJ1-6): DGGITQSPKYLFRKEGQNVTLSCEQNLNHDAMYWYRQDPGQGLRLIYYSQIVNDFQKGDIAEGYSVSREKKESFPLTVTSAQKNPTAFYLCASSIRVELSPLHFGNGTRLTVT.

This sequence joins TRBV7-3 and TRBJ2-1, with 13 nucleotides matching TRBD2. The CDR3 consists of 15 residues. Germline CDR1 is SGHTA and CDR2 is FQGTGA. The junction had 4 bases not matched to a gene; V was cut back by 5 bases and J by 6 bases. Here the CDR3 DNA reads TGTGCCAGCAGCGTCCGACTAGCGGGGGGCAATGAGCAGTTCTTC. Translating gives CASSVRLAGGNEQFF.